The entry below describes one TCR beta chain. Antigen specificity is unknown. This entry belongs to a study of monozygotic twins with inflammatory bowel disease. General observations from the study: Twins classed as concordant or discordant showed no difference in repertoire similarity, possibly from limited power. In the analysis, different T cell subtypes could not be told apart.

Reanalyzing the 5' RACE reads, TCRdb keeps one entry per CDR3 protein, without DNA. The clone table shows around 230,000 distinct CDR3 sequences, with the ten largest holding 1.5% to 2%. Germline loops: CDR1 SGHTA, CDR2 FQGNSA. CDR3 length equals 16 residues. Sequenced: blood. This TCR came from a human donor with ulcerative colitis or Crohn's disease, or a healthy co-twin of an affected twin (not recorded which). The V and J genes are TRBV7-2 and TRBJ2-5; TCRdb reports TRBD2, a call that lacks DNA to check it against. The CDR3: CASSLAASGGAKTQYF.